This T cell receptor (beta chain) was captured in a study of blood T cell repertoires in COVID-19. This clone was picked up a small number of times. Assay used: immunoSEQ multiplex PCR; TCRdb lists only in-frame clones, some missing. The profile shows fewer than 300,000 clones, more than 70% of them singletons. Germline CDR1 is LGHDT and CDR2 is YNNKEL (reference sequence). V was trimmed by 0 bases and J by 8 bases, leaving 4 bases between them. The CDR3 loop spans 12 amino acids. This receptor was identified in a woman under 30 with acute or convalescent COVID-19. The chain recombines TRBV3-1 (or the pseudogene TRBV3-2) with TRBJ1-4; D gene ambiguous. The specimen sequenced was peripheral blood. CDR3 coding DNA: TGTGCCAGCAGCCAAGAACAGGAAAAACTGTTTTTT. This translates into CASSQEQEKLFF.